This TCR beta chain derives from a study of T-cell memory formation after mild COVID-19. This clonotype appeared many times. TCRdb itself ran the 5' RACE reads through MiXCR, one entry per CDR3 protein. This sample has 350,000 to 500,000 distinct CDR3 sequences, with over 15% found just once. Germline CDR1 MGHDK, CDR2 SYGVNS. This CDR3 comprises 15 residues. Trimming took 4 bases from V and 2 from J, leaving 11 bases between them. Sequencing was carried out using PBMCs or a T cell subset sorted from them (not recorded which). The source is a man aged 18 to 30 who had mild COVID-19 (a few samples of this study predate the infection). Cell type and time point are not known. The V gene is TRBV25-1, the J gene TRBJ2-2, with D possibly TRBD1 on 6 matching bases. CDR3 in amino acids: CASSGNRDNTGELFF. CDR3 bases: TGTGCCAGCAGTGGAAACAGGGACAACACCGGGGAGCTGTTTTTT.